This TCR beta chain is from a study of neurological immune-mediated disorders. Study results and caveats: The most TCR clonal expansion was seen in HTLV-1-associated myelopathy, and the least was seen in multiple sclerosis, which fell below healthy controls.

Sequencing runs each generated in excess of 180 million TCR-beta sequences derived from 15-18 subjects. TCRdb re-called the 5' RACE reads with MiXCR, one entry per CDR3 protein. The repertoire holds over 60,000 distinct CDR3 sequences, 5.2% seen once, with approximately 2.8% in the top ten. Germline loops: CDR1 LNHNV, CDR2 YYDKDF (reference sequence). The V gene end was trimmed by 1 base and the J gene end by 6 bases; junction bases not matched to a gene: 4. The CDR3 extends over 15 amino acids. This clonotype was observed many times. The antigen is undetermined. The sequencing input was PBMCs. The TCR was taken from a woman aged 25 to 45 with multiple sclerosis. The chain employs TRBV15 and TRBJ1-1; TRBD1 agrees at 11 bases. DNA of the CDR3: TGTGCCACCAGCAGAGCGGGACAGGGGGGGGCTGAAGCTTTCTTT. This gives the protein CATSRAGQGGAEAFF.